This is a list of T cell receptor beta chains from one sample in a study of blood T cell repertoires in COVID-19. Assay: immunoSEQ multiplex PCR; the TCRdb copy retains only in-frame clones and omits some. The sample holds 100,000 to 150,000 clones, 75% to 85% seen once. Sample: peripheral blood. The receptors shown here come from a woman aged 45-60 years with acute or convalescent COVID-19. Both conserved end residues are part of each CDR3. The order of the fields is J gene, clone size, V gene, D gene, CDR3 DNA, CDR3 protein. D genes are given only for firm matches. Clone size, where shown, is once, few, many, or a class for clones that have expanded.

j_gene: TRBJ2-7
abundance: -
v_gene: TRBV27
d_gene: -
CDR3nt: TGTGCCAGCAGTTTCAAGACAGCTCCCTTTTACGAGCAGTACTTC
CDR3aa: CASSFKTAPFYEQYF

j_gene: TRBJ2-3
abundance: -
v_gene: TRBV30
d_gene: TRBD2
CDR3nt: TGTGCCTGGAGTCTAGCGGGAGTCGATACGCAGTATTTT
CDR3aa: CAWSLAGVDTQYF

j_gene: TRBJ1-2
abundance: few
v_gene: TRBV19
d_gene: TRBD1
CDR3nt: TGTGCCAGTAGTACAGACAGGGGGATCTATGGCTACACCTTC
CDR3aa: CASSTDRGIYGYTF

j_gene: TRBJ1-2
abundance: -
v_gene: TRBV10-1
d_gene: -
CDR3nt: TGCGCCAGCAGTGAGTCTCGTCAGAAGTACCTCTATGGCTACACCTTC
CDR3aa: CASSESRQKYLYGYTF

j_gene: TRBJ2-5
abundance: -
v_gene: TRBV3-1/TRBV3-2
d_gene: -
CDR3nt: TGTGCCAGCAGCCAAGAGGCCGTGAAGACCCAGTACTTC
CDR3aa: CASSQEAVKTQYF

j_gene: TRBJ1-1
abundance: -
v_gene: TRBV6-1
d_gene: -
CDR3nt: TGTGCCAGCAGTGAAATTCGGGGGAACACTGAAGCTTTCTTT
CDR3aa: CASSEIRGNTEAFF

j_gene: TRBJ1-1
abundance: -
v_gene: TRBV30
d_gene: -
CDR3nt: TGTGCCTGGAGTATGGGGAGGCGGACTGAAGCTTTCTTT
CDR3aa: CAWSMGRRTEAFF

j_gene: TRBJ1-6
abundance: -
v_gene: TRBV6-5
d_gene: -
CDR3nt: TGTGCCAGCCACGGGAGCTCCTATAATTCACCCCTCCACTTT
CDR3aa: CASHGSSYNSPLHF

j_gene: TRBJ2-2
abundance: -
v_gene: TRBV3-1/TRBV3-2
d_gene: TRBD1
CDR3nt: TGTGCCAGCAGCCCCCGGGACAGACCAAGGGGCACCGGGGAGCTGTTTTTT
CDR3aa: CASSPRDRPRGTGELFF

j_gene: TRBJ1-2
abundance: -
v_gene: TRBV15
d_gene: -
CDR3nt: TGTGCCACCAGCAGAGCCCGCCCAGAATCTGGCTACACCTTC
CDR3aa: CATSRARPESGYTF

j_gene: TRBJ2-1
abundance: once
v_gene: TRBV7-9
d_gene: -
CDR3nt: TGTGCCAGCAGCCGACTGACGGAGCGAGTTCTCGAGCAGTTCTTC
CDR3aa: CASSRLTERVLEQFF

j_gene: TRBJ2-1
abundance: -
v_gene: TRBV2
d_gene: -
CDR3nt: TGTGCCAGCCAGGGGTATGCTGAGCAGTTCTTC
CDR3aa: CASQGYAEQFF

j_gene: TRBJ1-3
abundance: -
v_gene: TRBV5-1
d_gene: -
CDR3nt: TGCGCCAGCAGCTTTCGACCTTCGGGGTCCGGAAACACCATATATTTT
CDR3aa: CASSFRPSGSGNTIYF

j_gene: TRBJ1-1
abundance: -
v_gene: TRBV12-3/TRBV12-4
d_gene: -
CDR3nt: TGTGCCAGCAGTTTGGAGTTGAACACTGAAGCTTTCTTT
CDR3aa: CASSLELNTEAFF

j_gene: TRBJ2-7
abundance: -
v_gene: TRBV6-1
d_gene: TRBD1
CDR3nt: TGTGCCAGCAGTGAAGCCTCTCCTTCCGGGACAGGGACCTACGAGCAGTACTTC
CDR3aa: CASSEASPSGTGTYEQYF

j_gene: TRBJ1-5
abundance: -
v_gene: TRBV10-1
d_gene: -
CDR3nt: TGCGCCAGCAGTGAGTCTCCAGGGCAGCCCCAGCATTTT
CDR3aa: CASSESPGQPQHF

j_gene: TRBJ2-1
abundance: -
v_gene: TRBV7-7
d_gene: -
CDR3nt: TGTGCTAGCAGCATAACTAGAGACAATGAGCAGTTCTTC
CDR3aa: CASSITRDNEQFF

j_gene: TRBJ1-2
abundance: -
v_gene: TRBV5-6
d_gene: -
CDR3nt: TGTGCCAGCAGCTTGTCAGATAACTATGGCTACACCTTC
CDR3aa: CASSLSDNYGYTF

j_gene: TRBJ2-1
abundance: -
v_gene: TRBV27
d_gene: -
CDR3nt: TGTGCCAGCAGTAGGCGGGCGTTGTGGGGTGAGCAGTTCTTC
CDR3aa: CASSRRALWGEQFF

j_gene: TRBJ1-1
abundance: -
v_gene: TRBV5-4
d_gene: TRBD1
CDR3nt: TGTGCCAGCAGCTACGGACAGGACACTGAAGCTTTCTTT
CDR3aa: CASSYGQDTEAFF